One sample yielded the 17 T cell receptor beta chains listed below, sequenced in a study of blood T cell repertoires in COVID-19. Repertoires were generated with immunoSEQ multiplex PCR, while TCRdb's copy carries only in-frame clones and drops some. This sample has just under 40,000 clones, with around 87% found just once. The sequenced sample consisted of peripheral blood. The receptor source for this set is a man aged 45 to 65 with active or convalescent COVID-19.

The V and J genes are TRBV18 and TRBJ1-1; perhaps TRBD1 as D (5 bases). CDR3 size: 14 residues. Germline V gene lookup returns CDR1 KGHSH and CDR2 LQKENI. Deletions cut 0 bases from V and 9 bases from J, with 14 bases between. The CDR3 region has the DNA TGTGCCAGCTCACCACCGGGGGGAAATGGGAAAGCTTTCTTT. Its translation is CASSPPGGNGKAFF.

The CDR3 coding sequence is TGTGCCAGCAGCCGGGACAGGACTAACTATGGCTACACCTTC. This encodes CASSRDRTNYGYTF. This chain uses TRBV11-1 with TRBJ1-2; 8 nucleotides match TRBD1. CDR3 length: 14 residues. V was clipped by 5 bases and J by 0 bases; unmatched bases: 2. Germline V gene lookup returns CDR1 SGHAT and CDR2 FQDESV (reference sequence).

The CDR3 loop is CAGKTGDKINTEAFF. The CDR3 coding sequence is TGTGCCGGAAAAACAGGGGACAAGATTAACACTGAAGCTTTCTTT. The rearrangement joins TRBV5-3 to TRBJ1-1, with 7 bases identical to TRBD1. TRBV5-3 is given ORF status, its function remaining uncertain. Trimming took 10 bases from V and 2 from J; bases not matched to a gene: 14. The CDR3 spans 15 residues.

The chain has TRBV28 and TRBJ2-7; TRBD2 aligns across 12 bases. In germline, CDR1 is MDHEN, CDR2 SYDVKM. The CDR3 sequence is 14 residues long. Trimming at V came to 6 bases and at J to 4 bases, leaving 4 bases not matched to a gene. The CDR3 DNA reads as TGTGCCAGCAGGGGGACTAGCGGGTCTTACGAGCAGTACTTC. Amino acids: CASRGTSGSYEQYF.

V and J are TRBV6-4 and TRBJ2-3; 8 bases are a match to TRBD2. V lost 4 bases to trimming and J lost 4 bases; unmatched junction nucleotides: 10. This CDR3 is 16 amino acids long. The germline gives CDR1 MRHNA, CDR2 SNTAGT. CDR3 loop: CASSVEAGVVADTQYF. The CDR3 DNA sequence: TGTGCCAGCAGTGTAGAAGCGGGAGTAGTCGCAGATACGCAGTATTTT.

J is TRBJ1-2 and V is TRBV27; weak D call: TRBD1 (6 bases). This CDR3 region has 15 residues. V shed 2 bases and J shed 2 bases, with 12 bases lying between them. Germline V gene lookup returns CDR1 MNHEY and CDR2 SMNVEV (reference sequence). The CDR3 DNA is TGTGCCAGCAGTTTACGGGTACAGGGCAACTATGGCTACACCTTC. This codes for CASSLRVQGNYGYTF.

The gene calls are TRBV2 and TRBJ2-5; D may be TRBD2 (6 bases). Germline assignment: CDR1 SNHLY and CDR2 FYNNEI. Trimming removed 10 bases from V and 4 bases from J, with 13 bases in between. This CDR3 has 12 amino acids. The CDR3 nucleotides are TGTGCCACTACACGGGAGAGAGAGACCCAGTACTTC. This translates into CATTRERETQYF.

This chain uses TRBV10-3 with TRBJ2-7; 8 nucleotides match TRBD2. J lost 3 bases, V lost 0 bases, and 1 base had no gene match. Germline CDR1 reads ENHRY; CDR2 reads SYGVKD. This CDR3 comprises 14 residues. The CDR3 sequence is CAISESSGGYEQYF. The CDR3 region has the DNA TGTGCCATCAGTGAGTCGAGCGGGGGCTACGAGCAGTACTTC.

The V and J genes are TRBV6-6 and TRBJ2-1, with 7 nucleotides matching TRBD2. The trim removed 6 bases at V and 7 bases at J, leaving 9 bases unmatched. Germline V CDR1 and CDR2: MNHNY, SVGAGI (reference sequence). The CDR3 runs 14 residues. CDR3 bases: TGTGCCAGCAGACCGGGGCGGGGAGGGAATGAGCAGTTCTTC. It encodes CASRPGRGGNEQFF.

The chain recombines TRBV7-9 with TRBJ1-2; a possible D gene is TRBD1 (5 bases). V was shortened by 4 bases and J by 7 bases, with 16 bases between the two germline ends. Germline assignment: CDR1 SEHNR and CDR2 FQNEAQ (reference sequence). The CDR3 spans 14 residues. This CDR3 reads CASSSRSGSAGYTF. In DNA, the CDR3 is TGTGCCAGCAGCTCCCGCTCAGGGTCGGCTGGCTACACCTTC.

The chain uses TRBV10-3 and TRBJ1-5, with a weak D call TRBD1 (5 bases). CDR1 and CDR2 from the germline V gene are ENHRY and SYGVKD. This CDR3 spans 14 amino acids. The V end lost 6 bases, the J end lost 3 bases, and 12 bases lay between the germline ends. The CDR3 nucleotides read TGTGCCATCAGCCAGACAGTGATCAATCAGCCCCAGCATTTT. This sequence encodes CAISQTVINQPQHF.

The chain is built from TRBV5-1 and TRBJ2-7; tentatively, D is TRBD1 (6 bases). The CDR3 is 13 residues long. Germline V gene data show CDR1 as SGHRS and CDR2 as YFSETQ. V lost 4 bases to trimming and J lost 3 bases, with 11 bases between them. CDR3 sequence reads: CASSPVDSYEQYF. CDR3 sequence (DNA): TGCGCCAGCAGCCCTGTGGACAGCTACGAGCAGTACTTC.

Only a few counts were recorded for this clone. The rearrangement links TRBV12-5 to TRBJ2-3, with TRBD1 matching 10 bases. With 5 bases clipped from V and 1 base from J, the junction kept 3 bases outside the gene matches. Per the germline V gene, CDR1 is LGHNT and CDR2 is FRNRAP. The CDR3 runs 15 residues. The CDR3: CASGLGQGGTDTQYF. In nucleotides, the CDR3 is TGTGCTAGTGGTCTTGGACAGGGGGGCACAGATACGCAGTATTTT.

The J gene is TRBJ1-2, the V gene TRBV28; TRBD1 might be the D (5 bases). Germline loops: CDR1 MDHEN, CDR2 SYDVKM. The CDR3 consists of 11 residues. Trimming cost V 10 bases and J 7 bases, with 13 bases left between them. The CDR3 reads CAILRDFGYTF. CDR3 DNA: TGTGCCATCCTCCGGGACTTTGGCTACACCTTC.

This chain uses TRBV19 with TRBJ2-1; TRBD2 aligns across 7 bases. CDR1 is LNHDA and CDR2 is SQIVND in the germline V gene (reference sequence). This CDR3 contains 16 residues. With V trimmed by 2 bases and J by 5 bases, 9 bases remained unmatched. The CDR3 DNA reads TGTGCCAGTAGTATAAGTTGGGGGGGACCCAACAATGAGCAGTTCTTC. It specifies CASSISWGGPNNEQFF.

Remarks on this clone: The sample holds other DNA sequences that translate to the same CDR3. The genes are TRBV9 and TRBJ1-5; D might be TRBD1 (5 bases). Trimming stripped 0 bases from V and 7 bases from J, with 11 bases between. The germline V gene encodes CDR1 SGDLS and CDR2 YYNGEE. CDR3 length equals 14 residues. The CDR3 nucleotides read TGTGCCAGCAGCGTAGATGGGGCTGGCCAGCCCCAGCATTTT. Translated, it gives CASSVDGAGQPQHF. The complete variable domain, with remaining parts taken from reference TRBV9 and TRBJ1-5, reads DSGVTQTPKHLITATGQRVTLRCSPRSGDLSVYWYQQSLDQGLQFLIQYYNGEERAKGNILERFSAQQFPDLHSELNLSSLELGDSALYFCASSVDGAGQPQHFGDGTRLSIL.

The V and J genes are TRBV19 and TRBJ1-1, with 9 bases that match TRBD1. V trimming: 4 bases; J trimming: 2 bases; junction bases outside the gene matches: 2. This CDR3 spans 14 amino acids. Germline CDR1 and CDR2: LNHDA and SQIVND (reference sequence). CDR3 coding DNA: TGTGCCAGTAGTACGGGACAGGGCAACACTGAAGCTTTCTTT. Its translation is CASSTGQGNTEAFF.